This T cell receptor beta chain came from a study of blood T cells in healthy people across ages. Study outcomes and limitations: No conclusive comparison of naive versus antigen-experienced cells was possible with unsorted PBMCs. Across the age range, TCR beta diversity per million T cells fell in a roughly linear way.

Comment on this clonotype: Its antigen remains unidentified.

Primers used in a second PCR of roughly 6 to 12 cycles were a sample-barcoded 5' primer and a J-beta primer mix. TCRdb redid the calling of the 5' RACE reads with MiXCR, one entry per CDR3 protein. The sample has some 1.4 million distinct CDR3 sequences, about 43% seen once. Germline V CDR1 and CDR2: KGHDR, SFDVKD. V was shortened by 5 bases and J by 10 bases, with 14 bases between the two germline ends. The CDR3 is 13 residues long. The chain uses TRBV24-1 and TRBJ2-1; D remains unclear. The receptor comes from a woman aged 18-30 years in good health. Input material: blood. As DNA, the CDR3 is TGTGCCACCAGTGCCGGTAGCTCCCCCGAGCAGTTCTTC. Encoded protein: CATSAGSSPEQFF.